A selection of T cell receptor beta chains follows, all from one sample in a study of blood T cell repertoires in COVID-19. Produced via immunoSEQ multiplex PCR; TCRdb's table is partial and in-frame only. This sample has about 130,000 clones, with about four fifths found just once. Sequencing used peripheral blood. The receptors originated from a middle-aged man with active or convalescent COVID-19. Both conserved end residues are part of each CDR3. Each record gives: V gene, CDR3 length, D gene, CDR3 protein. D genes are given only for firm matches.

TRBV5-4 14 TRBD1 CASSLVTGVGTQYF
TRBV18 13 TRBD1 CASSPDRSDGYTF
TRBV18 13 TRBD1 CASSQTGIDGYTF
TRBV7-3 13 - CASSFGPGETQYF
TRBV5-8 17 - CASSLRISGSSVAEAFF
TRBV6-6 12 - CATRRVADEQYF
TRBV5-4 15 - CASSLGGGTYEKLFF
TRBV9 13 - CASSVGAWETQYF
TRBV11-1 12 - CASSLKRNEQFF
TRBV11-1 14 - CASSLDRVIYEQYF
TRBV12-3/TRBV12-4 11 - CASKSLGEQYF
TRBV6-1 15 TRBD2 CASSESSGGYDEQFF
TRBV10-1 14 TRBD1 CASSEGTGGYEQYF
TRBV5-1 14 TRBD1 CASSLTGATETQYF
TRBV7-2 15 TRBD2 CASSLAGGSSYEQYF
TRBV6-2/TRBV6-3 14 TRBD1 CASSYDRDNQPQHF
TRBV7-7 16 - CASSLVPGSVTGELFF
TRBV19 13 - CASTPTENEKLFF
TRBV7-2 16 - CASSFQGQSKQETQYF
TRBV6-5 13 - CASSYSKGETQYF
TRBV27 13 TRBD1 CASVRQGNNEQFF
TRBV27 14 - CASSLGGSTDTQYF
TRBV5-4 13 - CASSLALNTEAFF
TRBV5-6 13 TRBD1 CASSLDRGNEQFF
TRBV2 16 TRBD1 CASLHGQGVRNEKLFF
TRBV7-2 17 TRBD2 CASSPPNSGALLGTQYF
TRBV6-6 14 - CASSYPEGAQPQHF
TRBV6-5 15 TRBD1 CASSYSGTGAYGYTF
TRBV7-3 16 TRBD1 CASSSTGVGVYNEQFF
TRBV12-3/TRBV12-4 13 TRBD1 CASRPTGAGGAFF
TRBV3-1/TRBV3-2 16 TRBD2 CASSPPSGGASHEQFF
TRBV27 15 TRBD2 CASTWGGTFTGELFF
TRBV7-8 14 - CASSLTGGGNTIYF
TRBV7-2 14 - CASSLIAQAGELFF
TRBV3-1/TRBV3-2 13 - CASSPDSSYEQYF
TRBV12-5 12 - CASARGFYEQYF
TRBV18 16 TRBD2 CASSPGELAGWNEQFF
TRBV7-2 19 TRBD1 CASSLATRTGRRTIEKLFF
TRBV5-1 16 TRBD1 CASSLRTGGVNEKLFF
TRBV11-2 14 - CASSFGPSNQPQHF
TRBV19 12 - CASSSQTDTQYF
TRBV30 13 TRBD1 CARAGQGSYEQYF
TRBV3-1/TRBV3-2 13 - CASSQELAGEQFF
TRBV6-5 15 TRBD2 CASKTSGGRAETQYF
TRBV11-2 15 - CASSLDSVGSQPQHF